This T cell receptor (beta chain) was observed in a study of blood T cell repertoires in COVID-19. The overall study: Samples came from the United States, Italy and Spain, spanning acute and convalescent COVID-19. Sources were T cells, B-cell-depleted T cells, or PBMCs; the material itself was cDNA or gDNA.

Under the authors' procedure: Estimates of nucleated cell counts were drawn from the amplification of reference gene primers. Produced via immunoSEQ multiplex PCR; TCRdb's table is partial and in-frame only. V and J calls and clone size are those listed in that table; D and trimming were worked out from the DNA. Of roughly 200,000 clones in the sample, approximately 87% were seen once. Sequencing input: peripheral blood. This sequence was found in a man between 60 and 70 years old who had recovered from COVID-19.

CDR3 sequence: CASSPTTGGAEGYTF. The CDR3 DNA reads TGTGCCAGCTCACCCACCACAGGGGGCGCGGAGGGCTACACCTTC. The rearrangement joins TRBV18 to TRBJ1-2; 9 bases agree with TRBD1. Germline V lookup: CDR1 KGHSH, CDR2 LQKENI. The J segment lost 8 bases and the V segment lost 3 bases, leaving 10 bases of the junction unmatched. The CDR3 sequence is 15 residues long.